This TCR beta chain was documented in a study of shared clonotypes between healthy human individuals (dated by TCRdb to the early 2020s). For context, the study as a whole: A couple of women and a few men aged 18 to 49 years were included in the cohort. To increase sequencing depth and limit assay-specific biases, different laboratories used diverse techniques to prepare libraries and sequence TCR repertoires. Blood TCR repertoires of five healthy adults were deeply sequenced to estimate repertoire size and the extent of clonotype sharing between individuals. Each donor's leukapheresis produced roughly between roughly 0.94 and 9.5 billion PBMCs. For each donor, CD4 naive and CD4 memory were each run on three plates, CD8 naive on two plates, and CD8 memory on one plate. Study-level results and caveats: The small number of donors limited the genetic and exposure-history diversity represented. Based on pairwise subsampling, the degree of clonotype sharing among donors was expected to be affected by sequencing depth. Higher generation probabilities were observed for clonotypes shared by all four sorted-subset donors than for non-shared clonotypes. Naive subsets generally had larger estimated clonotype richness than memory subsets. Rarefaction of sorted-subset datasets indicated incomplete sequencing despite the large sequencing depth. Roughly 5% of naive CD4, 3.5% of naive CD8, about 2.5% of memory CD4, and 0.4% of memory CD8 clonotypes were shared across several donors. Sampling was restricted to blood, and TCR repertoires in tissue are likely to differ from TCR repertoires in blood.

This clone came up once. The target of this receptor is not known. Qualities for individual bases were not recorded, and no much larger clone is one base off. Using the deep immunoSEQ assay, TCR CDR3 regions were amplified from genomic DNA by multiplex PCR. Extracted genomic DNA from each cell subset was distributed evenly across all wells of several immunoSEQ 96-well plates, and each plate was treated as a replicate. Each replicate PCR for sorted subsets received about 220 ng genomic DNA, equal to roughly 33,000 T cell genomes. Purified libraries were measured with a Qubit 3.0 fluorometer, size-checked on a Bioanalyzer 2100, and measured again with the KAPA Library Quantification kit. Each immunoSEQ 96-well plate was sequenced on its own single-read 150-cycle Illumina NextSeq 550 flow cell. Under the source paper's analysis protocol: Because the immunoSEQ output held only junctional sequences and lacked quality scores, the filtering could not match the filtering applied to full-length reads. To assign V/J genes and CDR3, sequences were annotated against IMGT germline references using PyIR, a Python wrapper for IgBLAST v1.9. Reads were filtered out if the reads had weak V/J assignments (E-value above 1e-6), no CDR3, stop codons, out-of-frame junctions, or ambiguous translated residues. A V3J clonotype was defined by an identical inferred V gene, J gene, and CDR3 amino acid sequence. The percentage overlap between two repertoires was calculated by dividing the number of shared unique clonotypes by the size of the smaller repertoire. RTK rarefaction, the Chao1 estimator, and Recon v2.1 estimates of unobserved clonotypes were used to assess repertoire richness. For all TCRbeta clonotypes obtained by the gDNA method from a few donors, generation probabilities were computed with OLGA. In TCRdb, the immuneACCESS table is reduced to in-frame sequences with V and J assigned. These tables do not hold every clone; where another copy was compared, an unresolved V gene accounts for under half, and the others remain unexplained. V, J and clone size reflect that table, while D and trimming were determined from the DNA. Here the sample has roughly 2.2 million clones; approximately 95% occur a single time. Of the sample, about 0.37% is held by the ten largest clones.

Donors were healthy HIV-negative adults with no recently reported acute infections or vaccinations. Every donor was a Caucasian adult living in Nashville, Tennessee, USA. CD4+ T cells were enriched through magnetic negative selection, after which naive cells were positively selected on CD45RA and the remaining negative fraction served as the memory subset. Blood was obtained by leukapheresis, after which PBMCs were separated by Ficoll-Histopaque density gradient centrifugation and cryopreserved in liquid nitrogen vapor phase. Analytical flow cytometry was used to check the purity and quantity of every magnetically sorted T cell population. Genomic DNA was isolated from each sorted fraction and quantified by UV absorbance on a Nanodrop 2000c. Taken from the germline V gene, the CDR1 and CDR2 loops are LGHNA and YNFKEQ. The CDR3 runs 16 amino acids, cysteine and phenylalanine included. Only CDR3 DNA is held: 48 bases, read in frame from base 1. Clipping removes 4 bases from V and 2 bases from J, with 8 as the unmatched junction base count.

The source is a man aged 18 to 29 in good health. Some clones in this sample may be carry-over from other donors' samples. Sequenced sample: naive CD4+ T cells from PBMCs. Taken with the paper, the label for cell subset or site translates to: CD45RA+ positively selected. Recombination linked TRBV4-2 to TRBJ2-3, with 8 bases aligning to TRBD2. CDR3 loop: CASSRGPLAVTDTQYF. Here is the DNA: TGTGCCAGCAGCCGGGGGCCACTAGCGGTCACAGATACGCAGTATTTT.